This paragraph reports one T cell receptor beta chain. The target antigen is unknown. The sample originates from a study of persistence of HIV-infected CD4 T cells. The stimulus was lysate of CMV-infected fibroblasts, 9 to 10 ug/mL. CD40L/CD69 double-negative CD45RO-high memory CD4+ T cells were collected. The libraries were made with immunoSEQ version 4 in survey mode. Libraries were prepared by immunoSEQ multiplex PCR; TCRdb keeps only in-frame clonotypes and omits some of them. The table lists tens of thousands of clones, roughly four fifths of them singletons. V lost 3 bases and J 7 bases, leaving 12 bases between the germline ends. The CDR3 runs to 14 residues. Germline CDR1 is MNHEY and CDR2 is SVGAGI.

The chain employs TRBV6-5 and TRBJ1-4; the D is unclear. Sample: CD4+ T cells sorted from PBMCs after approximately 19-hour stimulation, taken from a patient who received antiretroviral therapy. The origin of this receptor is an adult man with HIV who was CMV-seropositive. The CDR3 nucleotides read TGTGCCAGCAGTTATGGGCAGGAAGGTGAAAAACTGTTTTTT. Its translation is CASSYGQEGEKLFF.